This T cell receptor beta chain was observed in a study of shared clonotypes between healthy human individuals. Method: immunoSEQ multiplex PCR; TCRdb's copy keeps in-frame clones and lacks some. There are 1,100,000 or so clones in the sample; 70% to 80% occur only once, and approximately 0.5% lies in the top ten. The V and J ends lost 4 bases and 4 bases respectively, with 11 bases between them. Germline CDR1 SGHRS, CDR2 YFSETQ. The CDR3 consists of 13 residues. The sequencing sample was made of memory CD4+ T cells from PBMCs. As for subset: CD45RA-negative fraction. The source of this sequence is a man between 18 and 29 years old in good health. Some clones in this sample may be carry-over from other donors' samples. This chain uses TRBV5-1 with TRBJ1-2; D is unclear. Here the CDR3 reads CASSQDGVYGYTF. CDR3 sequence (DNA): TGCGCCAGCAGCCAGGACGGGGTCTATGGCTACACCTTC. Drawing the rest from reference TRBV5-1 and TRBJ1-2, the complete variable domain is KAGVTQTPRYLIKTRGQQVTLSCSPISGHRSVSWYQQTPGQGLQFLFEYFSETQRNKGNFPGRFSGRQFSNSRSEMNVSTLELGDSALYLCASSQDGVYGYTFGSGTRLTVV.